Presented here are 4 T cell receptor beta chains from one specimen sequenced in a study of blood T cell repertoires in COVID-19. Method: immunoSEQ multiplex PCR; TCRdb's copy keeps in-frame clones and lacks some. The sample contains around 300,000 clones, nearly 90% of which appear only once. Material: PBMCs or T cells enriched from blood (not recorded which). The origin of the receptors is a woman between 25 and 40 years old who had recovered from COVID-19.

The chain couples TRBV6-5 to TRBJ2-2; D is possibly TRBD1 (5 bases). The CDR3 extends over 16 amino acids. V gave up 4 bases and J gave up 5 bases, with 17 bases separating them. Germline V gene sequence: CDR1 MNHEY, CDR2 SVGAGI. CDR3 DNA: TGTGCCAGCAGTTCGGTCAAGGCAGGGCGAACCGGGGAGCTGTTTTTT. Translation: CASSSVKAGRTGELFF.

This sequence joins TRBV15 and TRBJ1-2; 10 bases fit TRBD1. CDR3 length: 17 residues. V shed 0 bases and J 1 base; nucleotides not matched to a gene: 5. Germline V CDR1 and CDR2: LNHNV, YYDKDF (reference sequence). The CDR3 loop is CATSRDDGQGVNYGYTF. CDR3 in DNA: TGTGCCACCAGCAGAGATGACGGACAGGGGGTTAACTATGGCTACACCTTC.

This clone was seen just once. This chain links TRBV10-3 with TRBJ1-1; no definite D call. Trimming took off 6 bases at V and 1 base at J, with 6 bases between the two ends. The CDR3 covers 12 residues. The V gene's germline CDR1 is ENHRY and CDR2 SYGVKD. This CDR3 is CAISLENTEAFF. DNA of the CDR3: TGTGCCATCAGCTTAGAGAACACTGAAGCTTTCTTT.

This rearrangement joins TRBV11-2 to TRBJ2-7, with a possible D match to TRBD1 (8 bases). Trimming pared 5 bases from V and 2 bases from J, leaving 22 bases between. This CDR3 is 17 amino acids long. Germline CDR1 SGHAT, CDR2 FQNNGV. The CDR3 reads CASSGRKQGGLAYEQYF. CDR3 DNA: TGTGCCAGCAGCGGCAGAAAACAGGGGGGGTTGGCCTACGAGCAGTACTTC. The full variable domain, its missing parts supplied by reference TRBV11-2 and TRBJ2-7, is EAGVAQSPRYKIIEKRQSVAFWCNPISGHATLYWYQQILGQGPKLLIQFQNNGVVDDSQLPKDRFSAERLKGVDSTLKIQPAKLEDSAVYLCASSGRKQGGLAYEQYFGPGTRLTVT.